Shown below are 8 T cell receptor beta chains from a single sample sequenced in a study of CD8+ T cells in alopecia areata. cDNA serving as the sequencing template came from extracted, reverse transcribed RNA. Data came from immunoSEQ multiplex PCR; TCRdb stores just in-frame clones and leaves some out. The table includes a few hundred thousand clones, roughly two thirds detected once. Sequences were derived from CD4+ T cells sorted from blood, sampled at week 0. Receptor source: a human donor with alopecia areata.

This chain uses TRBV25-1 with TRBJ2-7; tentatively, D is TRBD2 (8 bases). CDR1 and CDR2 (germline): MGHDK, SYGVNS. This CDR3 region has 15 residues. Trimming left V 7 bases short and J 1 base short, with 17 bases between. The CDR3 here is CASTPGGGYSYEQYF. The CDR3 nucleotides read TGTGCCAGCACCCCGGGAGGGGGCTATTCCTACGAGCAGTACTTC.

The CDR3 protein is CASSSSPAYEQYF. Here the CDR3 DNA reads TGCGCCAGCAGCTCGTCCCCCGCATACGAGCAGTACTTC. This rearrangement joins TRBV5-1 to TRBJ2-7, with D uncertain. In germline, CDR1 is SGHRS, CDR2 YFSETQ. V lost 3 bases to trimming and J lost 4 bases, with 11 bases between them. The CDR3 covers 13 residues. Using reference TRBV5-1 and TRBJ2-7 for the parts outside the CDR3, the full variable domain is KAGVTQTPRYLIKTRGQQVTLSCSPISGHRSVSWYQQTPGQGLQFLFEYFSETQRNKGNFPGRFSGRQFSNSRSEMNVSTLELGDSALYLCASSSSPAYEQYFGPGTRLTVT.

CDR3 protein: CASSPPGTSWDIQYF. The CDR3 DNA sequence: TGTGCCAGCAGTCCCCCCGGGACTAGCTGGGACATTCAGTACTTC. The V gene is TRBV6-5, the J gene TRBJ2-4; 9 nucleotides match TRBD2. Trimming removed 5 bases from V and 8 bases from J; junction bases left unmatched: 10. CDR3 size: 15 residues. Germline V gene data show CDR1 as MNHEY and CDR2 as SVGAGI.

This sequence joins TRBV14 and TRBJ1-2; tentatively, D is TRBD1 (6 bases). The CDR3 extends over 14 amino acids. Germline V gene lookup returns CDR1 SGHDN and CDR2 FVKESK. V was clipped by 2 bases and J by 2 bases, with 9 bases between them. CDR3 DNA: TGTGCCAGCAGCCAAATCGGACAGAACTATGGCTACACCTTC. Its protein is CASSQIGQNYGYTF.

The chain carries TRBV19 and TRBJ2-1, with unresolved D. The CDR3 has 16 amino acids. V lost 4 bases and J lost 2, with 15 bases in between. CDR1 is LNHDA and CDR2 is SQIVND in the germline V gene (reference sequence). CDR3 nucleotides: TGTGCCAGTAGTAGTCCCGTTGGCGTCGCCTACAATGAGCAGTTCTTC. This codes for CASSSPVGVAYNEQFF.

V and J are TRBV7-2 and TRBJ2-7, with D perhaps TRBD1 (6 bases). The CDR3 is 16 amino acids. Germline V lookup: CDR1 SGHTA, CDR2 FQGNSA. V shed 7 bases and J shed 5 bases, with 24 bases lying between them. CDR3 region: CASTLSGAPGEDEQYF. CDR3 sequence (DNA): TGTGCCAGCACCCTCTCAGGGGCCCCGGGTGAGGACGAGCAGTACTTC. Together with reference TRBV7-2 and TRBJ2-7, the CDR3 gives the full variable domain: GAGVSQSPSNKVTEKGKDVELRCDPISGHTALYWYRQSLGQGLEFLIYFQGNSAPDKSGLPSDRFSAERTGGSVSTLTIQRTQQEDSAVYLCASTLSGAPGEDEQYFGPGTRLTVT.

The rearrangement uses TRBV4-2 and TRBJ1-6, with D perhaps TRBD1 (5 bases). Germline V gene data show CDR1 as LGHNA and CDR2 as YNFKEQ. Between the trimmed V and J ends, which lost 1 base and 10 bases, there was a span of 14 bases. The CDR3 runs 15 residues. The DNA for the CDR3 is TGTGCCAGCAGCCAAGGGAGGCTGGGGGACTCACCCCTCCACTTT. Its translation: CASSQGRLGDSPLHF.

The CDR3: CSVSLTQGQGYTF. As DNA, the CDR3 is TGCAGCGTCTCCCTTACGCAGGGGCAGGGCTACACCTTC. V is TRBV29-1 and J is TRBJ1-2; a possible D gene is TRBD1 (6 bases). Trimming took off 6 bases at V and 8 bases at J, with 19 bases between the two ends. The germline V gene encodes CDR1 SQVTM and CDR2 ANQGSEA. The CDR3 runs 13 residues.